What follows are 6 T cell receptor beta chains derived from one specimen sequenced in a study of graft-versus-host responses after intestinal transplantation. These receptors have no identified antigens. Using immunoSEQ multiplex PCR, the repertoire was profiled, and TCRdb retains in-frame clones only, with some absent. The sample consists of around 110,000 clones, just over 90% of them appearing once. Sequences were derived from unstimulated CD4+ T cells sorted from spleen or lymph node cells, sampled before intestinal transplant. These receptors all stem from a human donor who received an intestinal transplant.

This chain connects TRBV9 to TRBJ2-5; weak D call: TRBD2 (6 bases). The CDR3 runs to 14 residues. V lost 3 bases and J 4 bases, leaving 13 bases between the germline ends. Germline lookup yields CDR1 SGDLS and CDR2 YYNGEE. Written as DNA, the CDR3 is TGTGCCAGCAGCGCCCTTGGAGGGACAGAGACCCAGTACTTC. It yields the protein CASSALGGTETQYF. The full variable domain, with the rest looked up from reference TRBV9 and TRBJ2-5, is DSGVTQTPKHLITATGQRVTLRCSPRSGDLSVYWYQQSLDQGLQFLIQYYNGEERAKGNILERFSAQQFPDLHSELNLSSLELGDSALYFCASSALGGTETQYFGPGTRLLVL.

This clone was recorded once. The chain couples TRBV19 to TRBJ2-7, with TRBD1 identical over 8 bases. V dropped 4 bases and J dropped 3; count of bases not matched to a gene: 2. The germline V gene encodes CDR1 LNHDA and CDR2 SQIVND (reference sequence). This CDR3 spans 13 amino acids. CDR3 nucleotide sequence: TGTGCCAGTAGTACGGACAGGGACTACGAGCAGTACTTC. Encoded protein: CASSTDRDYEQYF.

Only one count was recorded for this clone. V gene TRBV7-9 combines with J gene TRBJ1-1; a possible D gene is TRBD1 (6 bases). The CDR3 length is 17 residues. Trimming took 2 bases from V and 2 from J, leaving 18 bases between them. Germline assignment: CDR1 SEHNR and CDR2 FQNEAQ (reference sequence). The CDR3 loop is CASSLYLQGGSNTEAFF. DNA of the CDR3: TGTGCCAGCAGCTTATACTTACAGGGCGGTAGTAACACTGAAGCTTTCTTT.

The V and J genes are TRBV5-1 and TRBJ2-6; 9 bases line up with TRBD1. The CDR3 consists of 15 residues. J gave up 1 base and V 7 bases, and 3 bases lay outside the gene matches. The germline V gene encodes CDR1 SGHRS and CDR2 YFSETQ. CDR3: CASGQGTSGANVLTF. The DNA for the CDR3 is TGCGCCAGCGGACAGGGGACATCTGGGGCCAACGTCCTGACTTTC.

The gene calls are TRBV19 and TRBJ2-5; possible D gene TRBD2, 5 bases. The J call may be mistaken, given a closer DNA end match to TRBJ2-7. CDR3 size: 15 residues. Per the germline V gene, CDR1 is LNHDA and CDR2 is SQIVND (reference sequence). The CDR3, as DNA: TGTGCCAGTAGTCCCAGAGGGAGTTCCTCCTACGAGCAGTACTTC. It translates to CASSPRGSSSYEQYF.

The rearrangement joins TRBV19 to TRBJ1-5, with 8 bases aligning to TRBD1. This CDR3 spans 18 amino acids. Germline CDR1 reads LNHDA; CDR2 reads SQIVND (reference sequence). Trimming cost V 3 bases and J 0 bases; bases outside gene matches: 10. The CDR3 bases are TGTGCCAGTAGTATGGGGCGACAGGGGATATATAGCAATCAGCCCCAGCATTTT. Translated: CASSMGRQGIYSNQPQHF.